These 32 T cell receptor beta chains originate from one sample sequenced in a study of shared clonotypes between healthy human individuals. TCRdb's table, derived via immunoSEQ multiplex PCR, lists solely in-frame clones and lacks some. In the table there are 2 million to 2.5 million clones, 95% of which are singletons. Sequencing was done on a sample of naive CD4+ T cells sorted from blood. Stated subset: CD45RA+ positively selected. The receptors here all came from a man aged 18 to 29 in good health.

The chain links TRBV4-1 to TRBJ2-7; 15 bases are shared with TRBD2. Germline loops: CDR1 MGHRA, CDR2 YSYEKL. There are 18 residues in the CDR3. V dropped 4 bases and J dropped 7; count of bases not matched to a gene: 14. The CDR3: CASSRDAPGLAGGREQYF. The CDR3 nucleotides read TGCGCCAGCAGCCGCGATGCGCCGGGACTAGCGGGAGGCCGGGAGCAGTACTTC.

V and J are TRBV20-1 and TRBJ2-2; D uncertain. CDR1 is DFQATT, CDR2 SNEGSKA, per germline (reference sequence). Trimming cost V 7 bases and J 0 bases, with 3 bases left between them. The CDR3 length is 11 residues. CDR3 region: CSVANTGELFF. The CDR3 region has the DNA TGCAGTGTGGCGAACACCGGGGAGCTGTTTTTT.

The V gene is TRBV5-4, the J gene TRBJ1-1, with 9 bases lining up with TRBD1. This CDR3 region has 14 residues. V was clipped by 0 bases and J by 6 bases; unmatched bases: 3. CDR1 SGHNT and CDR2 YYREEE come from the germline V gene (reference sequence). DNA for the CDR3: TGTGCCAGCAGCTTGGACAGGGGGCGATCTGAAGCTTTCTTT. Translating it yields CASSLDRGRSEAFF.

CDR3 bases: TGTGCCAGCAGAGGGGGTCCCGAGCAGTACTTC. Translation: CASRGGPEQYF. This sequence joins TRBV27 and TRBJ2-7, with a weak D call TRBD1 (6 bases). Trimming cost V 6 bases and J 6 bases, with 9 bases left between them. The CDR3 runs to 11 residues. Germline CDR1 and CDR2: MNHEY and SMNVEV (reference sequence).

This clone was counted once. This rearrangement joins TRBV29-1 to TRBJ2-7; tentatively, D is TRBD1 (5 bases). Germline CDR1 reads SQVTM; CDR2 reads ANQGSEA. This CDR3 comprises 13 residues. Trimming left V 1 base short and J 5 bases short, with 12 bases between. The CDR3: CSVEGGGTHEQYF. DNA for the CDR3: TGCAGCGTTGAAGGGGGCGGAACCCACGAGCAGTACTTC.

The chain joins TRBV7-9 to TRBJ2-3, with 11 bases lining up with TRBD1. V shed 5 bases and J 5 bases; nucleotides not matched to a gene: 3. CDR1 is SEHNR, CDR2 FQNEAQ, per germline (reference sequence). This CDR3 has 14 residues. Written as DNA, the CDR3 is TGTGCCAGCAGCCCTGGGACAGGGGGAGATACGCAGTATTTT. It specifies CASSPGTGGDTQYF.

This clone was recorded once. The CDR3 is CASSLEGGGEKLFF. The CDR3 DNA reads TGTGCCAGCAGCTTAGAGGGTGGGGGTGAAAAACTGTTTTTT. This sequence joins TRBV11-2 and TRBJ1-4; a weak D match, TRBD1 (5 bases). Germline V gene data show CDR1 as SGHAT and CDR2 as FQNNGV. The CDR3 totals 14 residues. Trimming took off 0 bases at V and 7 bases at J, with 9 bases between the two ends.

The V call is TRBV21-1, the J call TRBJ2-7. TRBV21-1 has pseudogene status. This CDR3 spans 14 amino acids. Here the CDR3 DNA reads TGTGCCAGCAGCATAGGAGACATCTCCTACGAGCAGTACTTC. Translation gives CASSIGDISYEQYF.

The chain employs TRBV6-1 and TRBJ2-1; the match to TRBD2 covers 11 bases. This CDR3 comprises 15 residues. Trimming at V came to 5 bases and at J to 5 bases, leaving 5 bases not matched to a gene. Germline CDR1 MNHNS, CDR2 SASEGT. The chain's CDR3 is CASSSGTSGHNEQFF. In DNA form, the CDR3 reads TGTGCCAGCAGTTCCGGGACTAGCGGCCACAATGAGCAGTTCTTC.

CDR3 in DNA: TGTGCCAGCAGGCCACAGGGGAGCACAGATACGCAGTATTTT. Protein sequence: CASRPQGSTDTQYF. V and J are TRBV7-2 and TRBJ2-3; 7 nucleotides agree with TRBD1. With 6 bases clipped from V and 0 bases from J, the junction kept 3 bases outside the gene matches. CDR1 and CDR2 from the germline V gene are SGHTA and FQGNSA. CDR3 length: 14 residues.

The chain employs TRBV4-2 and TRBJ2-2; the match to TRBD1 covers 10 bases. This CDR3 is built from 14 residues. V shed 4 bases, J shed 7 bases, and the junction held 3 bases outside the gene matches. In germline, CDR1 is LGHNA, CDR2 YNFKEQ. The CDR3 bases are TGTGCCAGCAGCCCCGGACAGGGGGACGGGGAGCTGTTTTTT. Translated: CASSPGQGDGELFF.

V usage is TRBV20-1 and J usage is TRBJ2-3; no firm D call. Trimming stripped 8 bases from V and 4 bases from J, with 10 bases between. The V gene's germline CDR1 is DFQATT and CDR2 SNEGSKA (reference sequence). This CDR3 is built from 11 residues. The CDR3 spells CSPSRADTQYF. The CDR3 DNA reads TGCAGTCCCTCACGGGCAGATACGCAGTATTTT.

The chain uses TRBV7-2 and TRBJ2-2, with D possibly TRBD1 on 6 matching bases. V was shortened by 6 bases and J by 5 bases, with 10 bases between the two germline ends. Germline V gene sequence: CDR1 SGHTA, CDR2 FQGNSA. This CDR3 is built from 13 residues. The CDR3 sequence: CASRQTGTGELFF. DNA for the CDR3: TGTGCCAGCAGACAGACAGGTACCGGGGAGCTGTTTTTT. Complete variable domain (other parts from reference TRBV7-2 and TRBJ2-2): GAGVSQSPSNKVTEKGKDVELRCDPISGHTALYWYRQSLGQGLEFLIYFQGNSAPDKSGLPSDRFSAERTGGSVSTLTIQRTQQEDSAVYLCASRQTGTGELFFGEGSRLTVL.

This clone was detected once. This chain uses TRBV4-3 with TRBJ2-4; TRBD2 matches at 12 bases. The junction had 3 bases not matched to a gene; V was cut back by 0 bases and J by 0 bases. The length of the CDR3 is 18 residues. Germline-derived CDR1 and CDR2 are LGHNA and YSLEER. The CDR3 DNA follows: TGCGCCAGCAGCCAAGAACTAGCGGGAGGCCCAGCCAAAAACATTCAGTACTTC. Translation gives CASSQELAGGPAKNIQYF.

The V gene is TRBV6-5, the J gene TRBJ2-2; D is perhaps TRBD1 or TRBD2 (5 bases each). The length of the CDR3 is 15 residues. The germline V gene has CDR1 MNHEY and CDR2 SVGAGI. The V and J ends lost 9 bases and 2 bases respectively, with 16 bases between them. Here the CDR3 reads CASSSLGENTGELFF. The CDR3 nucleotides are TGTGCCAGTTCCTCCCTGGGGGAAAACACCGGGGAGCTGTTTTTT.

V usage is TRBV11-2 and J usage is TRBJ2-3; TRBD2 agrees at 8 bases. Per the germline V gene, CDR1 is SGHAT and CDR2 is FQNNGV. The CDR3 contains 15 residues. Trimming at V came to 5 bases and at J to 0 bases, leaving 4 bases not matched to a gene. CDR3 region: CASSRRLASTDTQYF. DNA of the CDR3: TGTGCCAGCAGCCGCCGACTAGCGAGCACAGATACGCAGTATTTT. Variable domain in full (rest from reference TRBV11-2 and TRBJ2-3): EAGVAQSPRYKIIEKRQSVAFWCNPISGHATLYWYQQILGQGPKLLIQFQNNGVVDDSQLPKDRFSAERLKGVDSTLKIQPAKLEDSAVYLCASSRRLASTDTQYFGPGTRLTVL.

The chain is built from TRBV5-1 and TRBJ2-5, with 7 bases matching TRBD2. J gave up 5 bases and V 2 bases, and 12 bases lay outside the gene matches. The germline V gene has CDR1 SGHRS and CDR2 YFSETQ. The CDR3 is made up of 16 amino acids. The CDR3 DNA follows: TGCGCCAGCAGCTTTGGAGCGGCTAGCGGATCGGAGACCCAGTACTTC. Its protein product is CASSFGAASGSETQYF.

This chain connects TRBV10-3 to TRBJ2-7; 7 bases map to TRBD1. V trimming: 10 bases; J trimming: 3 bases; junction bases outside the gene matches: 9. Per the germline V gene, CDR1 is ENHRY and CDR2 is SYGVKD. CDR3 length equals 13 residues. The CDR3 is CATVTGIGYEQYF. The CDR3 DNA sequence: TGTGCCACGGTGACAGGGATTGGCTACGAGCAGTACTTC.

The chain couples TRBV5-6 to TRBJ2-2; D unclear. V lost 4 bases and J lost 7, with 8 bases in between. The germline V gene encodes CDR1 SGHDT and CDR2 YYEEEE. This CDR3 comprises 12 residues. Written as DNA, the CDR3 is TGTGCCAGCAGCCTCTTCGGCGGGGAGCTGTTTTTT. It is translated as CASSLFGGELFF.

This chain uses TRBV9 with TRBJ1-6, with D tentatively TRBD1 (6 bases). Germline CDR1 reads SGDLS; CDR2 reads YYNGEE. V was cut by 4 bases and J by 5 bases, with 16 bases left in between. This CDR3 is 16 amino acids long. CDR3 amino acids: CASSLAGGLNNSPLHF. The CDR3 nucleotides are TGTGCCAGCAGCTTGGCGGGGGGCTTGAATAATTCACCCCTCCACTTT.

The chain links TRBV28 to TRBJ1-1, with 8 bases matching TRBD1. This CDR3 is built from 16 residues. V was pared by 5 bases and J by 6 bases, with 14 bases of the junction left unmatched. The germline V gene encodes CDR1 MDHEN and CDR2 SYDVKM. This chain's CDR3 is CASSAGGATVKPEAFF. The CDR3 coding sequence is TGTGCCAGCAGTGCAGGGGGCGCGACGGTCAAACCTGAAGCTTTCTTT.

Details on this clone: Other DNA sequences in this sample translate to the same CDR3. This chain links TRBV28 with TRBJ2-7; D is possibly TRBD1 or TRBD2 (6 bases each). V dropped 1 base and J dropped 3 bases, with 10 bases sitting between them. The length of the CDR3 is 14 residues. The germline V gene encodes CDR1 MDHEN and CDR2 SYDVKM. For the CDR3, the DNA is TGTGCCAGCAGTTTATACCGGGGGCTCTACGAGCAGTACTTC. Its protein product is CASSLYRGLYEQYF.

The chain combines TRBV7-2 with TRBJ1-3, with unresolved D. V lost 0 bases and J lost 2, with 11 bases in between. In germline, CDR1 is SGHTA, CDR2 FQGNSA. The CDR3 loop spans 16 amino acids. CDR3 region: CASSLAAATTGNTIYF. The CDR3 nucleotides read TGTGCCAGCAGCTTAGCGGCAGCCACTACTGGAAACACCATATATTTT. Together with reference TRBV7-2 and TRBJ1-3, the CDR3 gives the full variable domain: GAGVSQSPSNKVTEKGKDVELRCDPISGHTALYWYRQSLGQGLEFLIYFQGNSAPDKSGLPSDRFSAERTGGSVSTLTIQRTQQEDSAVYLCASSLAAATTGNTIYFGEGSWLTVV.

In DNA, the CDR3 is TGTGCCAGCAGTACAATTGGGACAGGGGAATATGGCTACACCTTC. As protein: CASSTIGTGEYGYTF. The rearrangement joins TRBV27 to TRBJ1-2, with 10 bases that match TRBD1. This CDR3 region has 15 residues. Germline V gives CDR1 MNHEY, CDR2 SMNVEV (reference sequence). V shed 5 bases, J shed 5 bases, and the junction held 8 bases outside the gene matches.

The gene calls are TRBV2 and TRBJ1-2; 8 bases are shared with TRBD1. V shed 9 bases and J 4 bases; nucleotides not matched to a gene: 4. The length of the CDR3 is 12 residues. Germline V gives CDR1 SNHLY, CDR2 FYNNEI. The CDR3 sequence: CARGTGGYGYTF. CDR3 nucleotide sequence: TGTGCCAGAGGGACAGGCGGCTATGGCTACACCTTC.

This chain joins TRBV6-5 and TRBJ2-1; TRBD2 aligns across 8 bases. The trim removed 6 bases at V and 10 bases at J, leaving 8 bases unmatched. Germline values: CDR1 MNHEY, CDR2 SVGAGI. The CDR3 length is 13 residues. The CDR3 DNA reads as TGTGCCAGCAGGCGGGGGGCCCTCGGGGAGCAGTTCTTC. Translation: CASRRGALGEQFF.

The gene calls are TRBV15 and TRBJ1-6; no definite D call. The CDR3 contains 13 residues. V lost 8 bases, J lost 7 bases, and 12 bases lay in between. The germline CDR1 and CDR2 sequences are LNHNV and YYDKDF (reference sequence). CDR3 sequence (DNA): TGTGCCACCTCAGCAGGAGTCAATTCACCCCTCCACTTT. Its translation is CATSAGVNSPLHF.

In DNA form, the CDR3 reads TGCGCCAGCAGCCAAGACCGCCAGGGGGGATATGGCTACACCTTC. Its protein is CASSQDRQGGYGYTF. This chain connects TRBV4-3 to TRBJ1-2, with TRBD1 identical over 7 bases. The germline gives CDR1 LGHNA, CDR2 YSLEER. The J segment lost 5 bases and the V segment lost 0 bases, leaving 6 bases of the junction unmatched. The CDR3 runs 15 residues.

The chain joins TRBV28 to TRBJ1-2; no reliable D call. Germline-derived CDR1 and CDR2 are MDHEN and SYDVKM. The length of the CDR3 is 14 residues. Trimming removed 3 bases from V and 5 bases from J, with 13 bases in between. CDR3 amino acids: CASSLTAKTYGYTF. CDR3 bases: TGTGCCAGCAGTTTGACGGCCAAAACGTATGGCTACACCTTC.

This rearrangement joins TRBV7-9 to TRBJ2-1, with TRBD1 identical over 9 bases. J was trimmed by 7 bases and V by 1 base; bases with no gene match: 2. CDR1 and CDR2 (germline): SEHNR, FQNEAQ (reference sequence). The CDR3 totals 14 residues. The CDR3 DNA reads as TGTGCCAGCAGCTTAGGGACAGGGGTAAATGAGCAGTTCTTC. Amino acid sequence: CASSLGTGVNEQFF. The entire variable domain, with the rest obtained from reference TRBV7-9 and TRBJ2-1, is as follows: DTGVSQNPRHKITKRGQNVTFRCDPISEHNRLYWYRQTLGQGPEFLTYFQNEAQLEKSRLLSDRFSAERPKGSFSTLEIQRTEQGDSAMYLCASSLGTGVNEQFFGPGTRLTVL.

This clone was picked up one time. This chain uses TRBV4-1 with TRBJ1-1, with D unclear. Germline V gene lookup returns CDR1 MGHRA and CDR2 YSYEKL. The CDR3 runs to 11 residues. Trimming stripped 0 bases from V and 10 bases from J, with 6 bases between. The chain's CDR3 is CASSQDEGAFF. In DNA form, the CDR3 reads TGCGCCAGCAGCCAAGATGAGGGAGCTTTCTTT.

As for this clone: This same CDR3 is encoded by further DNA sequences in the sample. The rearrangement links TRBV4-1 to TRBJ2-2, with D tentatively TRBD2 (6 bases). V lost 0 bases to trimming and J lost 2 bases, with 10 bases between them. In germline, CDR1 is MGHRA, CDR2 YSYEKL. The CDR3 totals 16 residues. The CDR3 here is CASSQEGGANTGELFF. The CDR3 DNA sequence: TGCGCCAGCAGCCAAGAGGGCGGGGCAAACACCGGGGAGCTGTTTTTT.